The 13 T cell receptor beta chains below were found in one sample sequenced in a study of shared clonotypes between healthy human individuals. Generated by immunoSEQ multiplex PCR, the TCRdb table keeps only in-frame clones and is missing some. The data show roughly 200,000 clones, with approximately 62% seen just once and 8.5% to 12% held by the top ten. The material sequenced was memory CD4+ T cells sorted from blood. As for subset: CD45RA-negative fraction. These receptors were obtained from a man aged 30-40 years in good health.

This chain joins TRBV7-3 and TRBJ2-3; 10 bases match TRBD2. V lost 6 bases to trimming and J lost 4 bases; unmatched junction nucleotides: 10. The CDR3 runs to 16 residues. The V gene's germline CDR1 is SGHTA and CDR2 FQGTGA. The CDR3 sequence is CASSFSASGSADTQYF. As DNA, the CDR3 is TGTGCCAGCAGTTTCTCGGCTAGCGGGAGTGCAGATACGCAGTATTTT.

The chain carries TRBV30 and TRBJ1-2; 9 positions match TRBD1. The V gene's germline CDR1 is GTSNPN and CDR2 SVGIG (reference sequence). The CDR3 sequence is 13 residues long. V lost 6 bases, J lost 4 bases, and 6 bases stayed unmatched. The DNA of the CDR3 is TGTGCCTGTATCAAGACAGGGGGCTATGGCTACACCTTC. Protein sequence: CACIKTGGYGYTF.

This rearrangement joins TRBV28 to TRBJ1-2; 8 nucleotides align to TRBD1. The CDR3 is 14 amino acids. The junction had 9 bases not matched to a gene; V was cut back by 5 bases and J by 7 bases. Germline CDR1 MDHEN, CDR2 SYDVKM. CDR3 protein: CASSMDRARIGYTF. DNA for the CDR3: TGTGCCAGCAGTATGGACAGGGCGAGGATTGGCTACACCTTC.

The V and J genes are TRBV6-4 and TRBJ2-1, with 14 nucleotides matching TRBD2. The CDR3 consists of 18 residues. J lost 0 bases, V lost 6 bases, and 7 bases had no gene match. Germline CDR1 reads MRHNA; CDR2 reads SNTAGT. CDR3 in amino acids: CASSRLAGGASSYNEQFF. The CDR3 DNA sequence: TGTGCCAGCAGCCGACTAGCGGGAGGGGCCAGCTCCTACAATGAGCAGTTCTTC.

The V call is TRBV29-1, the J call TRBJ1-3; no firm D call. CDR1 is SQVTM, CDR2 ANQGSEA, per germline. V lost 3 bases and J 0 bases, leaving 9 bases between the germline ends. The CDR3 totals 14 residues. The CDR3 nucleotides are TGCAGCGTTGATGGAAGGAGCTCTGGAAACACCATATATTTT. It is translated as CSVDGRSSGNTIYF.

DNA of the CDR3: TGTGCCAGCTCACCCGGTAACAGGGAAAAACTGTTTTTT. It translates to CASSPGNREKLFF. The rearrangement joins TRBV18 to TRBJ1-4, with D perhaps TRBD1 (5 bases). CDR1 and CDR2 from the germline V gene are KGHSH and LQKENI. The CDR3 is 13 residues long. The germline V and J ends were trimmed by 3 bases and 8 bases, with 10 bases remaining between them.

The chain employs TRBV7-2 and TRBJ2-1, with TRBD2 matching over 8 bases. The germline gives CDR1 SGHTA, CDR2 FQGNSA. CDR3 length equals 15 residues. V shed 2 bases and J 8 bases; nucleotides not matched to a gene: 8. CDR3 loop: CASSLRGLVFDEQFF. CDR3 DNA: TGTGCCAGCAGCTTAAGGGGACTAGTCTTTGATGAGCAGTTCTTC.

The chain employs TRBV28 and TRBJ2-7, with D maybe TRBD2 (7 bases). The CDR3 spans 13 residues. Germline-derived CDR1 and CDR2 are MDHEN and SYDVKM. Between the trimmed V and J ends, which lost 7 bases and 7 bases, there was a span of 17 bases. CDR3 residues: CASKGGGPREQYF. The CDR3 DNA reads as TGTGCCAGCAAGGGGGGAGGGCCGCGAGAGCAGTACTTC.

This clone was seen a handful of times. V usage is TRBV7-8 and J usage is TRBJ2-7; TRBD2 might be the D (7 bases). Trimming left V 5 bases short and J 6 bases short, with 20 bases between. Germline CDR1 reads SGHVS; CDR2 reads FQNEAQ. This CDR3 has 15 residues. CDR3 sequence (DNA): TGTGCCAGCAGCCGAAATCGAGAAAGGGGGGGCGAGCAGTACTTC. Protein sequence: CASSRNRERGGEQYF. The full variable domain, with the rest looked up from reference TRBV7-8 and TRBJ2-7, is GAGVSQSPRYKVAKRGQDVALRCDPISGHVSLFWYQQALGQGPEFLTYFQNEAQLDKSGLPSDRFFAERPEGSVSTLKIQRTQQEDSAVYLCASSRNRERGGEQYFGPGTRLTVT.

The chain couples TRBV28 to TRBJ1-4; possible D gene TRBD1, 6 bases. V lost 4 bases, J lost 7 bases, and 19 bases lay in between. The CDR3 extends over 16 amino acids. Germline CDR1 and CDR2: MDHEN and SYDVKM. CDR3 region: CASSSPPGTISEKLFF. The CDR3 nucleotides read TGTGCCAGCAGTTCCCCTCCGGGGACAATCAGTGAAAAACTGTTTTTT.

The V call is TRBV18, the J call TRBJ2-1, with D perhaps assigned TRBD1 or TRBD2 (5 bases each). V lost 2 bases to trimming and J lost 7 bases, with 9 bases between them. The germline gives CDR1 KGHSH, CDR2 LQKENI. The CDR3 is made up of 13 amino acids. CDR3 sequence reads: CASSPEGRNEQFF. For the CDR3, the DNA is TGTGCCAGCTCACCAGAGGGGCGAAATGAGCAGTTCTTC.

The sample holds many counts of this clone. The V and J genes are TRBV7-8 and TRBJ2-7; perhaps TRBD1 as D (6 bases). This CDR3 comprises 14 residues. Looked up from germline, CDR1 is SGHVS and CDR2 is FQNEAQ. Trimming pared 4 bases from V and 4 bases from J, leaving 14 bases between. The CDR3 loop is CASSWAGAGYEQYF. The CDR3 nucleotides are TGTGCCAGCAGCTGGGCAGGGGCAGGGTACGAGCAGTACTTC.

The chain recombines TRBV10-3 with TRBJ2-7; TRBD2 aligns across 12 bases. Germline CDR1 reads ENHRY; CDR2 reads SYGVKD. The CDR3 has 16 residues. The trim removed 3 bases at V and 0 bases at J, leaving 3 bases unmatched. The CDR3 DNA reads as TGTGCCATCAGTGAAGGACTAGCGGGGATCTCCTACGAGCAGTACTTC. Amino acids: CAISEGLAGISYEQYF.